This T cell receptor (beta chain) comes out of a study of T cell changes during pregnancy in multiple sclerosis. CDR3 length: 14 residues. V trimming: 8 bases; J trimming: 1 base; junction bases outside the gene matches: 7. Germline loops: CDR1 MNHEY, CDR2 SMNVEV (reference sequence). The method was immunoSEQ multiplex PCR; TCRdb's version includes in-frame clones alone and lacks a portion of them. The table shows tens of thousands of clones, with 90% occurring only once. The receptor's source is a female donor in good health, enrolled as a control in a pregnancy study. The V gene is TRBV27, the J gene TRBJ2-5; 7 nucleotides match TRBD1. The sample here was peripheral blood, taken in the first trimester of pregnancy. The CDR3 protein is CASAKTGLQETQYF. In DNA form, the CDR3 reads TGTGCCAGCGCCAAGACAGGGCTCCAAGAGACCCAGTACTTC.